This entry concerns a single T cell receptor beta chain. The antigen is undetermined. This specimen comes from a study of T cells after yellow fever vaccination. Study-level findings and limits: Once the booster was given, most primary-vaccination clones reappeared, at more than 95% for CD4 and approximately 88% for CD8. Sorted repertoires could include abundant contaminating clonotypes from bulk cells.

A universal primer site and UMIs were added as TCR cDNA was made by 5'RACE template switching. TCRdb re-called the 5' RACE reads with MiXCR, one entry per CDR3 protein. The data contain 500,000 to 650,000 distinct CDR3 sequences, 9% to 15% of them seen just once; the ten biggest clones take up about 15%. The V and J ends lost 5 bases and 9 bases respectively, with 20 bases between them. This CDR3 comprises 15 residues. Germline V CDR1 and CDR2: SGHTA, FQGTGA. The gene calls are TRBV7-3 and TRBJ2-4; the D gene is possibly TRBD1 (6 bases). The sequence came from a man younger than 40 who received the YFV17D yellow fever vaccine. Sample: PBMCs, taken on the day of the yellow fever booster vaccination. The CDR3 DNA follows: TGTGCCAGCAGCCAGGGGTCCGGGGAACGGGGCATTCAGTACTTC. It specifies CASSQGSGERGIQYF.